The subject of this entry is one T cell receptor beta chain. In germline, CDR1 is KGHSH, CDR2 LQKENI. Trimming took 2 bases from V and 3 from J, leaving 14 bases between them. The CDR3 runs to 15 residues. The entry originates in a study of PD-L1 blockade in urothelial cancer. About the study: Researchers looked at the blood 3 weeks (second dose) and 6 weeks after treatment began.

Some clones are missing from TCRdb's copy, which holds only in-frame ones; the method was immunoSEQ multiplex PCR. Seen here are about 35,000 clones, about four fifths observed once, and the top ten hold 3.5%. The starting material was PBMCs, obtained around atezolizumab (anti-PD-L1) treatment. The chain employs TRBV18 and TRBJ2-7, with a possible D match to TRBD1 (6 bases). This TCR was recovered from a man aged 70-80 years with urothelial cancer. DNA of the CDR3: TGTGCCAGCTCACCATCTCGGCAGGGGATCTACGAGCAGTACTTC. Protein sequence: CASSPSRQGIYEQYF.